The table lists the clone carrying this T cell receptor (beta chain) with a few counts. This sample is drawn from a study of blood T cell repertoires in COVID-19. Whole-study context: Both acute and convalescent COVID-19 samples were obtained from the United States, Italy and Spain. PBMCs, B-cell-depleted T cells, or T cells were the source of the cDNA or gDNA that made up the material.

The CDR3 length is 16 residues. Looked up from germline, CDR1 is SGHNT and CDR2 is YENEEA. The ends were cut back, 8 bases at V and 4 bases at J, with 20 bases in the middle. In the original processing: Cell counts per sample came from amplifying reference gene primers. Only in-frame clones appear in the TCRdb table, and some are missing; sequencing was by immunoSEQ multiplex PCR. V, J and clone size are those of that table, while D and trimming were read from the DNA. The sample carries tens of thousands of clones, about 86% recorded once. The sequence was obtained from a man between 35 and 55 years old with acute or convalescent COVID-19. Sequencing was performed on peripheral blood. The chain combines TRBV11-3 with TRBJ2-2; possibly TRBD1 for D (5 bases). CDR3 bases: TGTGCCAGCTGGGGCAGGAATACCTGGGGCACCGGGGAGCTGTTTTTT. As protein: CASWGRNTWGTGELFF.